The 32 T cell receptor beta chains in this list originate from one sample, sequenced in a study of blood T cell repertoires in COVID-19. Profiling relied on immunoSEQ multiplex PCR, and the TCRdb table lists in-frame clones only, not all of them. Here the sample spans over 200,000 clones, around 88% being singletons. Sequenced sample: PBMCs or T cells enriched from blood (not recorded which). These receptors were obtained from a man in his forties who had recovered from COVID-19.

This clone was counted once. The chain employs TRBV11-2 and TRBJ1-3; D gene ambiguous. The CDR3 spans 17 residues. V lost 2 bases to trimming and J lost 0 bases, with 14 bases between them. Per the germline V gene, CDR1 is SGHAT and CDR2 is FQNNGV. The CDR3: CASSLPGRLSSGNTIYF. CDR3 in DNA: TGTGCCAGCAGCTTACCGGGGAGACTGAGCTCTGGAAACACCATATATTTT.

The J gene is TRBJ2-7, the V gene TRBV6-2 or TRBV6-3; TRBD2 agrees at 7 bases. V was pared by 4 bases and J by 3 bases, with 9 bases of the junction left unmatched. CDR1 and CDR2 from the germline V gene are MNHEY and SVGEGT. The CDR3 runs 15 residues. The CDR3 loop is CASSSPSGIFYEQYF. The CDR3 nucleotides are TGTGCCAGCAGTTCCCCGAGCGGGATATTCTACGAGCAGTACTTC.

V and J are TRBV4-2 and TRBJ2-5, with D possibly being TRBD2 (6 bases). The V end was cut by 1 base, the J end by 2 bases, with 14 bases between. In germline, CDR1 is LGHNA, CDR2 YNFKEQ. There are 16 residues in the CDR3. CDR3 sequence: CASSQGSSVQQETQYF. The CDR3 DNA reads as TGTGCCAGCAGCCAAGGGTCTAGCGTACAGCAAGAGACCCAGTACTTC.

Only a few counts were recorded for this clone. This chain joins TRBV6-5 and TRBJ1-6; D is perhaps TRBD1 (6 bases). Trimming pared 6 bases from V and 9 bases from J, leaving 12 bases between. Germline V gene data show CDR1 as MNHEY and CDR2 as SVGAGI. The CDR3 extends over 13 amino acids. CDR3 in DNA: TGTGCCAGCAGGGACAGTATACTTTCACCCCTCCACTTT. Protein: CASRDSILSPLHF.

This chain links TRBV6-5 with TRBJ1-2; no clear D gene. The germline gives CDR1 MNHEY, CDR2 SVGAGI. The CDR3 runs to 12 residues. Trimming shortened V by 4 bases and J by 3 bases, and 6 bases separated the two germline ends. CDR3 DNA: TGTGCCAGCAGTTCCACATACTATGGCTACACCTTC. This encodes CASSSTYYGYTF.

The chain is built from TRBV12-5 and TRBJ1-2; 10 nucleotides align to TRBD1. V lost 2 bases and J lost 7; bases outside the gene matches: 7. CDR1 LGHNT and CDR2 FRNRAP come from the germline V gene. This CDR3 spans 15 amino acids. CDR3 sequence reads: CASGLSGTGAAGYTF. The DNA for the CDR3 is TGTGCTAGTGGTTTGTCCGGGACAGGGGCGGCTGGCTACACCTTC.

J is TRBJ2-3 and V is TRBV11-3; tentatively, D is TRBD2 (5 bases). Trimming stripped 2 bases from V and 1 base from J, with 13 bases between. The germline V gene has CDR1 SGHNT and CDR2 YENEEA. This CDR3 contains 16 residues. The CDR3 region is CASSLFGGSGTDTQYF. Here the CDR3 DNA reads TGTGCCAGCAGCTTATTCGGAGGTAGTGGCACAGATACGCAGTATTTT.

The chain uses TRBV3-1 (or the pseudogene TRBV3-2) and TRBJ2-7, with D hard to call. The germline V and J ends were trimmed by 2 bases and 4 bases, with 3 bases remaining between them. The CDR3 length is 11 residues. Germline loops: CDR1 LGHDT, CDR2 YNNKEL (reference sequence). Here the CDR3 reads CASSQQYEQYF. CDR3 bases: TGTGCCAGCAGCCAACAGTACGAGCAGTACTTC.

V gene TRBV13 combines with J gene TRBJ1-4, with D possibly TRBD1 on 6 matching bases. Germline V gene lookup returns CDR1 PRHDT and CDR2 FYEKMQ (reference sequence). The CDR3 runs to 14 residues. Between the trimmed V and J ends, which lost 7 bases and 7 bases, there was a span of 16 bases. The CDR3 region is CASTLAGAREKLFF. In DNA form, the CDR3 reads TGTGCCAGCACACTAGCGGGGGCACGTGAAAAACTGTTTTTT.

The V gene is TRBV4-2, the J gene TRBJ1-1; TRBD1 matches at 7 bases. The CDR3 has 18 amino acids. Germline V CDR1 and CDR2: LGHNA, YNFKEQ. V lost 0 bases, J lost 6 bases, and 16 bases stayed unmatched. The CDR3 region is CASSQDRSGGYKVAEAFF. CDR3 nucleotide sequence: TGTGCCAGCAGCCAAGACCGGTCAGGGGGGTACAAAGTCGCTGAAGCTTTCTTT.

The chain joins TRBV12-5 to TRBJ2-7; 9 nucleotides agree with TRBD1. Germline CDR1 and CDR2: LGHNT and FRNRAP. V shed 6 bases and J 3 bases; nucleotides not matched to a gene: 6. The CDR3 is 14 amino acids. CDR3 loop: CASGSGQGIYEQYF. DNA for the CDR3: TGTGCTAGTGGCTCGGGACAGGGAATCTACGAGCAGTACTTC.

CDR3 protein: CASRSGGSNSPLHF. In DNA, the CDR3 is TGTGCCAGCAGGTCAGGGGGCAGTAATTCACCCCTCCACTTT. The chain uses TRBV28 and TRBJ1-6, with 8 positions matching TRBD1. The V segment lost 6 bases and the J segment 6 bases; nucleotides outside the gene matches: 4. The CDR3 totals 14 residues. Looked up from germline, CDR1 is MDHEN and CDR2 is SYDVKM. Looking up the rest from reference TRBV28 and TRBJ1-6 gives the full variable domain: DVKVTQSSRYLVKRTGEKVFLECVQDMDHENMFWYRQDPGLGLRLIYFSYDVKMKEKGDIPEGYSVSREKKERFSLILESASTNQTSMYLCASRSGGSNSPLHFGNGTRLTVT.

The chain's CDR3 is CASSSSGVYNEQFF. The CDR3 region has the DNA TGTGCCAGCAGTTCTAGCGGGGTCTACAATGAGCAGTTCTTC. This chain connects TRBV27 to TRBJ2-1; 9 nucleotides agree with TRBD2. J was trimmed by 3 bases and V by 4 bases; bases with no gene match: 1. Germline values: CDR1 MNHEY, CDR2 SMNVEV (reference sequence). The CDR3 has 14 amino acids.

The chain links TRBV5-4 to TRBJ2-5, with 9 bases aligning to TRBD2. Per the germline V gene, CDR1 is SGHNT and CDR2 is YYREEE (reference sequence). The V gene end was trimmed by 4 bases and the J gene end by 5 bases; junction bases not matched to a gene: 9. This CDR3 is 15 amino acids long. CDR3: CASSVVAGAKETQYF. CDR3 coding DNA: TGTGCCAGCAGCGTAGTAGCGGGGGCGAAGGAGACCCAGTACTTC.

The chain uses TRBV5-5 and TRBJ2-2, with 8 bases fitting TRBD2. The J segment lost 5 bases and the V segment lost 2 bases, leaving 11 bases of the junction unmatched. Germline CDR1 reads SGHKS; CDR2 reads YYEKEE (reference sequence). This CDR3 region has 17 residues. CDR3 DNA: TGTGCCAGCAGCTTCTGGGACGGGGGGGCCGTAACCGGGGAGCTGTTTTTT. Its translation: CASSFWDGGAVTGELFF.

For the CDR3, the DNA is TGCGCCAGCAGCTGGGGGCTCGACAGGGGAAATCCGGGGGAGCTGTTTTTT. Translated: CASSWGLDRGNPGELFF. The rearrangement uses TRBV5-1 and TRBJ2-2, with TRBD1 matching 8 bases. Germline CDR1 reads SGHRS; CDR2 reads YFSETQ. This CDR3 is built from 17 residues. J gave up 8 bases and V 3 bases, and 15 bases lay outside the gene matches.

In DNA, the CDR3 is TGCGCCAGCAGCTTTCAGGGAGGGATCACTGAAGCTTTCTTT. Translated: CASSFQGGITEAFF. The genes are TRBV5-1 and TRBJ1-1; D may be TRBD1 (5 bases). Germline values: CDR1 SGHRS, CDR2 YFSETQ. The CDR3 sequence is 14 residues long. V was clipped by 2 bases and J by 4 bases, with 12 bases between them.

The chain employs TRBV6-2 or TRBV6-3 and TRBJ1-1, with 10 bases matching TRBD1. The CDR3 spans 15 residues. Germline V gene lookup returns CDR1 MNHEY and CDR2 SVGEGT. V lost 6 bases to trimming and J lost 7 bases; unmatched junction nucleotides: 11. CDR3 residues: CASSPGTGVIGEAFF. The CDR3 bases are TGTGCCAGCAGCCCGGGGACAGGGGTTATCGGTGAAGCTTTCTTT.

The genes are TRBV7-2 and TRBJ2-5; TRBD2 matches at 8 bases. The CDR3 length is 13 residues. The V segment lost 5 bases and the J segment 11 bases; nucleotides outside the gene matches: 10. The V gene's germline CDR1 is SGHTA and CDR2 FQGNSA. The CDR3, as DNA: TGTGCCAGCAGCACCCCGGGGGGGGGTGCGCAGTACTTC. This sequence encodes CASSTPGGGAQYF.

The rearrangement links TRBV6-6 to TRBJ1-3; the match to TRBD1 covers 9 bases. Germline V CDR1 and CDR2: MNHNY, SVGAGI (reference sequence). The CDR3 is 16 residues long. Losses at the gene ends were 7 bases for V and 4 bases for J; bases not matched to a gene: 11. The CDR3 region has the DNA TGTGCCAGCAACGAGGGACAGGGCGGCTCCGGAAACACCATATATTTT. It encodes CASNEGQGGSGNTIYF.

The CDR3 DNA reads TGTGCCAGCAGCTTAGAAAGGCAGCGAGGCTACACCTTC. It is translated as CASSLERQRGYTF. The chain uses TRBV7-2 and TRBJ1-2, with D uncertain. Trimming removed 1 base from V and 8 bases from J, with 11 bases in between. The CDR3 is made up of 13 amino acids. CDR1 and CDR2 (germline): SGHTA, FQGNSA.

The rearrangement joins TRBV5-1 to TRBJ2-7; 7 nucleotides line up with TRBD1. Germline CDR1 and CDR2: SGHRS and YFSETQ. The J segment lost 3 bases and the V segment lost 0 bases, leaving 6 bases of the junction unmatched. The CDR3 extends over 15 amino acids. The CDR3 loop is CASSLESGGGYEQYF. The CDR3 nucleotides are TGCGCCAGCAGCTTGGAGTCAGGGGGTGGCTACGAGCAGTACTTC.

This clone was picked up one time. The V call is TRBV27, the J call TRBJ2-7; TRBD1 aligns across 11 bases. Germline-derived CDR1 and CDR2 are MNHEY and SMNVEV (reference sequence). V was pared by 6 bases and J by 4 bases, with 5 bases of the junction left unmatched. The CDR3 covers 14 residues. The CDR3 bases are TGTGCCAGCAGGGGACAGGGGGTTTGGTACGAGCAGTACTTC. Translating gives CASRGQGVWYEQYF.

The V call is TRBV20-1, the J call TRBJ1-1; weak D call: TRBD1 (5 bases). Germline V gene lookup returns CDR1 DFQATT and CDR2 SNEGSKA (reference sequence). The CDR3 spans 11 residues. The CDR3 loop is CGMTANTEAFF. CDR3 sequence (DNA): TGCGGAATGACAGCAAACACTGAAGCTTTCTTT.

This sequence joins TRBV6-6 and TRBJ2-1, with 7 bases lining up with TRBD2. The trim removed 7 bases at V and 4 bases at J, leaving 10 bases unmatched. This CDR3 comprises 15 residues. The germline V gene encodes CDR1 MNHNY and CDR2 SVGAGI (reference sequence). The CDR3 sequence is CASNPPGRDYNEQFF. In nucleotides, the CDR3 is TGTGCCAGCAACCCCCCGGGGAGGGATTACAATGAGCAGTTCTTC.

The V and J genes are TRBV3-1 (or the pseudogene TRBV3-2) and TRBJ2-4; TRBD1 matches at 7 bases. The length of the CDR3 is 21 residues. Germline V gives CDR1 LGHDT, CDR2 YNNKEL (reference sequence). Trimming cost V 0 bases and J 0 bases; bases outside gene matches: 17. The CDR3 nucleotides read TGTGCCAGCAGCCAAGATGTTGGTGACAGGGAGATTCCTTTAGCCAAAAACATTCAGTACTTC. Residues: CASSQDVGDREIPLAKNIQYF.

The V and J genes are TRBV6-4 and TRBJ2-1; 12 bases agree with TRBD2. The J segment lost 10 bases and the V segment lost 5 bases, leaving 9 bases of the junction unmatched. There are 15 residues in the CDR3. Germline CDR1 MRHNA, CDR2 SNTAGT. DNA for the CDR3: TGTGCCAGCAGTTTACTAGCGGGGGGCCCCGAAGAGCAGTTCTTC. Its protein product is CASSLLAGGPEEQFF.

CDR3 nucleotide sequence: TGCGCCAGCAGCCAAGATTGGAGGGGGACAGGGGTGAAACTGTTTTTT. As protein: CASSQDWRGTGVKLFF. This rearrangement joins TRBV4-1 to TRBJ1-4; 10 bases align to TRBD1. CDR1 MGHRA and CDR2 YSYEKL come from the germline V gene. The CDR3 runs 16 residues. J was trimmed by 11 bases and V by 0 bases; bases with no gene match: 9.

V and J are TRBV24-1 and TRBJ2-7; D is possibly TRBD1 (6 bases). The germline V and J ends were trimmed by 3 bases and 5 bases, with 16 bases remaining between them. The CDR3 runs to 15 residues. Germline V gene sequence: CDR1 KGHDR, CDR2 SFDVKD. CDR3 DNA: TGTGCCACCAGTGATCCCGACAGGAATAACAACGAGCAGTACTTC. Its translation is CATSDPDRNNNEQYF.

The chain combines TRBV2 with TRBJ2-7; 10 nucleotides align to TRBD1. With 3 bases clipped from V and 4 bases from J, the junction kept 6 bases outside the gene matches. The CDR3 is 15 residues long. From germline, CDR1 is SNHLY and CDR2 FYNNEI. CDR3 sequence: CASSEHGQGGYEQYF. DNA for the CDR3: TGTGCCAGCAGTGAGCACGGACAGGGGGGGTACGAGCAGTACTTC.

The chain links TRBV4-2 to TRBJ2-7; D is perhaps TRBD2 (6 bases). V lost 4 bases and J lost 1, with 8 bases in between. Germline values: CDR1 LGHNA, CDR2 YNFKEQ. The CDR3 runs to 13 residues. The CDR3 DNA reads TGTGCCAGCAGCCGCGGGACGTCCTACGAGCAGTACTTC. Protein: CASSRGTSYEQYF.

The chain combines TRBV28 with TRBJ1-5, with TRBD1 matching over 7 bases. V trimming: 6 bases; J trimming: 0 bases; junction bases outside the gene matches: 5. The germline V gene encodes CDR1 MDHEN and CDR2 SYDVKM. CDR3 size: 15 residues. This CDR3 is CASSWDSSSNQPQHF. The CDR3 DNA reads TGTGCCAGCAGCTGGGACAGTTCTAGCAATCAGCCCCAGCATTTT.